This TCR beta chain is from a study of cytotoxic CD8 clonotypes in ibrutinib-treated CLL. Background on the study: Productive templates per sample averaged 255,043; productive rearrangements, 85,000 to 95,000.

Deletions cut 3 bases from V and 4 bases from J, with 13 bases between. This CDR3 spans 14 amino acids. CDR1 SGDLS and CDR2 YYNGEE come from the germline V gene. Method: immunoSEQ multiplex PCR; TCRdb's copy keeps in-frame clones and lacks some. There are under 35,000 clones in the sample; over 55% occur only once, and approximately 50% lies in the top ten. This chain connects TRBV9 to TRBJ2-5, with D perhaps matching TRBD1 (6 bases). This clonotype was obtained from a human donor with chronic lymphocytic leukemia. Sample: PBMCs, taken after 24 months of ibrutinib treatment. The CDR3 DNA follows: TGTGCCAGCAGCGGGGACATAGTGTCAGAGACCCAGTACTTC. It is translated as CASSGDIVSETQYF.